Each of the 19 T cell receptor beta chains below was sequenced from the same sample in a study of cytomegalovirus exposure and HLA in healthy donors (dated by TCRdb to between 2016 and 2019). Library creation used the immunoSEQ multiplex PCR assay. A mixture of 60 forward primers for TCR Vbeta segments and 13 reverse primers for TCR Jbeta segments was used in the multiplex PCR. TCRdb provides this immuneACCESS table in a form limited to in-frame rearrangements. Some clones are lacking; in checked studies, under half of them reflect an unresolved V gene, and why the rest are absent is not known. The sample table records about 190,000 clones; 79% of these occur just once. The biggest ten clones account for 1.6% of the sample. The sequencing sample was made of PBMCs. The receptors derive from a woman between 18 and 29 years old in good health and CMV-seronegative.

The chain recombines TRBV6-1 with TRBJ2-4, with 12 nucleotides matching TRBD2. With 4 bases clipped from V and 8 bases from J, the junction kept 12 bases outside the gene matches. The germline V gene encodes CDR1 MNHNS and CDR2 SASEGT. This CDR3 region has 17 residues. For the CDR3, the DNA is TGTGCCAGCAGTGTGGGACTAGCGGGTGAAATTTTGGACATTCAGTACTTC. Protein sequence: CASSVGLAGEILDIQYF.

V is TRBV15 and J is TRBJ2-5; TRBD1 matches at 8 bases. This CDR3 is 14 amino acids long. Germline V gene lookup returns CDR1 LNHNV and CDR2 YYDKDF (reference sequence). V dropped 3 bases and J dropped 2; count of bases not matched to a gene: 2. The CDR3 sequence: CATSSTGGQETQYF. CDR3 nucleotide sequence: TGTGCCACCAGCAGCACAGGGGGGCAAGAGACCCAGTACTTC.

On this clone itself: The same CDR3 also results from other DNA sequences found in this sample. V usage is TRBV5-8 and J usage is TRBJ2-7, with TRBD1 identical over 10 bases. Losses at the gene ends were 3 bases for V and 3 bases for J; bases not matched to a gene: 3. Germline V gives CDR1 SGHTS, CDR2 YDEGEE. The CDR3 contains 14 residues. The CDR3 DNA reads TGTGCCAGCAGCTCATGGGACAGGGGCTACGAGCAGTACTTC. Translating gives CASSSWDRGYEQYF.

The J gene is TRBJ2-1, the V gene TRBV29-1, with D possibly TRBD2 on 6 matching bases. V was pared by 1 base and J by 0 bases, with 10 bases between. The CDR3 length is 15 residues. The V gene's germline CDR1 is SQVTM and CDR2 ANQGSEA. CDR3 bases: TGCAGCGTTGAAGGGCGGGATGGCTCCTACAATGAGCAGTTCTTC. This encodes CSVEGRDGSYNEQFF.

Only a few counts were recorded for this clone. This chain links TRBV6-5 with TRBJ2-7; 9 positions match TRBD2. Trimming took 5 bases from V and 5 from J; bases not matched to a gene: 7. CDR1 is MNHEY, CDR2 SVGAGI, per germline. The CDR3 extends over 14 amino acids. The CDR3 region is CASSNPGLAHEQYF. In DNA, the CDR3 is TGTGCCAGCAGTAACCCGGGACTAGCCCACGAGCAGTACTTC.

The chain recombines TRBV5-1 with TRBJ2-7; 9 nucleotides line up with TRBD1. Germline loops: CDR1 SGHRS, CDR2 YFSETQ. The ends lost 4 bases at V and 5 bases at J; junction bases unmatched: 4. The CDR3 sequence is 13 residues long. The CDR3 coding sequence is TGCGCCAGCAGCAGCGGGACAGGGAACGAGCAGTACTTC. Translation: CASSSGTGNEQYF.

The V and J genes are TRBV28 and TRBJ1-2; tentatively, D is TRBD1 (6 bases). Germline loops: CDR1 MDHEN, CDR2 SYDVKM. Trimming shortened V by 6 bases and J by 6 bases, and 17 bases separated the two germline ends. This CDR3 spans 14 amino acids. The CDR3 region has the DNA TGTGCCAGCAGGCCCCCAGGGGTGCCCCATGGCTACACCTTC. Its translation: CASRPPGVPHGYTF.

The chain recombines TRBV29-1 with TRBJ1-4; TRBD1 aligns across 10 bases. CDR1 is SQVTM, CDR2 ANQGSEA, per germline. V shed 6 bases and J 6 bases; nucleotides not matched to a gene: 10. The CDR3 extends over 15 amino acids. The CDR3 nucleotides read TGCAGCGTCCGGCCCGGGACAGGGGCGGATGAAAAACTGTTTTTT. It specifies CSVRPGTGADEKLFF.

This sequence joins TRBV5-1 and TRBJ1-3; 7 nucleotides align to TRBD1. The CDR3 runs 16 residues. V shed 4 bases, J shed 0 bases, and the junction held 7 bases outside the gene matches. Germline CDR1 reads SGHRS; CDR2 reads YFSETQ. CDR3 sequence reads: CASSKGTASSGNTIYF. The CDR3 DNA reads TGCGCCAGCAGCAAAGGGACAGCGAGCTCTGGAAACACCATATATTTT.

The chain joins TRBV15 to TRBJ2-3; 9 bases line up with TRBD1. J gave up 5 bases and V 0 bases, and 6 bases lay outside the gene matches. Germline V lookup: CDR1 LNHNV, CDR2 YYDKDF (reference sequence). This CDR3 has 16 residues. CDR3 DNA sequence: TGTGCCACCAGCAGAGACCGGGACAGGGATAGAGATACGCAGTATTTT. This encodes CATSRDRDRDRDTQYF.

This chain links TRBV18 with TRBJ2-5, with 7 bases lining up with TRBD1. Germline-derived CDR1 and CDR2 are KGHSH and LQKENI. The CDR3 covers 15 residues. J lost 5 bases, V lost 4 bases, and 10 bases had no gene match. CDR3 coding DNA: TGTGCCAGCTCACTGATCGGACAGGCGGCTGAGACCCAGTACTTC. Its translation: CASSLIGQAAETQYF.

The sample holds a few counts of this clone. The CDR3 nucleotides are TGTGCCAGCACAGACAGGGGGCGCGATGACGGCACTGAAGCTTTCTTT. Residues: CASTDRGRDDGTEAFF. V and J are TRBV19 and TRBJ1-1; TRBD1 matches at 10 bases. In germline, CDR1 is LNHDA, CDR2 SQIVND (reference sequence). Trimming at V came to 9 bases and at J to 4 bases, leaving 14 bases not matched to a gene. CDR3 size: 16 residues.

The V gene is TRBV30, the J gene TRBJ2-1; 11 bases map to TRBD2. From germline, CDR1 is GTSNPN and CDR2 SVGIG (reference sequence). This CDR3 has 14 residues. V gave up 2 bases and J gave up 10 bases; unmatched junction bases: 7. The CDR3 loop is CAWSSLAGVGEQFF. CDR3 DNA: TGTGCCTGGAGTTCACTAGCGGGAGTGGGGGAGCAGTTCTTC.

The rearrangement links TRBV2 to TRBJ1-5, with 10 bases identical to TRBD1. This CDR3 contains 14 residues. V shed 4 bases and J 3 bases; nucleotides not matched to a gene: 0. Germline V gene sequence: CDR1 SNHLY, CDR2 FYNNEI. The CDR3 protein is CASSGQGANQPQHF. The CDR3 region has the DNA TGTGCCAGCAGTGGACAGGGGGCCAATCAGCCCCAGCATTTT.

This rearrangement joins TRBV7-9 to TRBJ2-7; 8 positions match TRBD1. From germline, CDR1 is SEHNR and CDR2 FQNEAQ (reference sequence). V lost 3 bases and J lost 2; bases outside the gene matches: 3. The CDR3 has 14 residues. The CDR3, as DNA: TGTGCCAGCAGCTTTCCGGGACAGGCCTACGAGCAGTACTTC. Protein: CASSFPGQAYEQYF.

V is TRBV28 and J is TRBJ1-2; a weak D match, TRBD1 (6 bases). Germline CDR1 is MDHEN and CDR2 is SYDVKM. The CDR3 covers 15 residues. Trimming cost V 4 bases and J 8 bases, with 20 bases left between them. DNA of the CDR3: TGTGCCAGCAGTTCCCCGTCAGGGGCGGGTCGGGGCTACACCTTC. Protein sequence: CASSSPSGAGRGYTF.

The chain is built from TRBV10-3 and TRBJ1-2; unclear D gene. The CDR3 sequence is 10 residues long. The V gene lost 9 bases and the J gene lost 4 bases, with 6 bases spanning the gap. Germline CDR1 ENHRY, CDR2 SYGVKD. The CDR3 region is CAIYFYGYTF. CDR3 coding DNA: TGTGCCATTTATTTCTATGGCTACACCTTC.

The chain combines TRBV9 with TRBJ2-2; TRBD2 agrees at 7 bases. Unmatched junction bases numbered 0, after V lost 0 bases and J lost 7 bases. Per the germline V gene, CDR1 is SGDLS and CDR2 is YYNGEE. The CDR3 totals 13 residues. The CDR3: CASSVGEGGELFF. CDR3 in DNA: TGTGCCAGCAGCGTAGGGGAGGGCGGGGAGCTGTTTTTT.

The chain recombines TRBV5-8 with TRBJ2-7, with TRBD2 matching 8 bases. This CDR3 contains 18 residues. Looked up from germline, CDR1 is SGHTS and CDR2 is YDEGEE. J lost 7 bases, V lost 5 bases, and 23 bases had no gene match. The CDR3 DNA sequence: TGTGCCAGCAGGCCGGGACTAGTTTTAATCCCCCCCACGGGGGAGCAGTACTTC. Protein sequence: CASRPGLVLIPPTGEQYF.